This TCR beta chain is drawn from a study of T cell responses to AZD1222 COVID-19 vaccine. Study conclusions and caveats: Reportedly, close to half of spike-specific TCRs are directed against unmutated variant regions. Repertoires were obtained only post-peak T cell response. Mapped onto spike, vaccine-associated CD4 TCRs spanned it and were dominant at 160-218 and 743-854. Clonal diversity was possibly underestimated; the donors were predominantly white British and more often female.

The V end was cut by 3 bases, the J end by 4 bases, with 11 bases between. Germline-derived CDR1 and CDR2 are SGDLS and YYNGEE. The CDR3 sequence is 14 residues long. TCRdb keeps only in-frame clones here, not all; method: immunoSEQ multiplex PCR. The repertoire holds about 76,000 clones, approximately 87% seen once, with around 4.5% in the top ten. In regard to this clone: The antigen remains unidentified.

The rearrangement uses TRBV9 and TRBJ2-1; maybe TRBD1 (6 bases). This receptor was identified in an adult in good health. This specimen consisted of peripheral blood, obtained on day 0 of MenACWY control vaccination. The CDR3 DNA reads as TGTGCCAGCAGCGCTGGACAGAATTACAATGAGCAGTTCTTC. It specifies CASSAGQNYNEQFF.